A single sample is the source of the 24 T cell receptor beta chains below, sequenced in a study of human T cells and chemical hapten exposure. Time point in this sample: patch test 1, 2 weeks after DPC sensitization. Documented treatment: therapeutic diphenylcyclopropenone sensitization with weekly scalp DPC. TCRdb itself ran the RACE reads through MiXCR, one entry per CDR3 protein. The table lists 75,000 to 100,000 distinct CDR3 sequences, around 11% of them singletons. The sample in question was whole blood, obtained in connection with sensitization to the hapten diphenylcyclopropenone (DPC). Receptors originate from a woman between 35 and 50 years old with alopecia areata. Some clones in this sample may be carry-over from other donors' samples.

This clonotype has just a few counts. The CDR3 DNA reads TGCAGTGCCCGTACTGACAGGTTTAACACTAATGAAAAACTGTTTTTT. Translating gives CSARTDRFNTNEKLFF. The chain is built from TRBV20-1 and TRBJ1-4; D is possibly TRBD1 (6 bases). V dropped 6 bases and J dropped 2 bases, with 19 bases sitting between them. The CDR3 covers 16 residues. Germline-derived CDR1 and CDR2 are DFQATT and SNEGSKA (reference sequence).

The gene calls are TRBV29-1 and TRBJ2-7; 11 nucleotides agree with TRBD1. Germline lookup yields CDR1 SQVTM and CDR2 ANQGSEA. After removal of 7 bases from V and 2 bases from J, the junction contained 1 base not matched to a gene. This CDR3 is built from 12 residues. CDR3 nucleotides: TGCAGCGGGGGACAGGGGGCCTACGAGCAGTACTTC. As protein: CSGGQGAYEQYF.

The chain combines TRBV2 with TRBJ1-1; D is uncertain. Germline values: CDR1 SNHLY, CDR2 FYNNEI. V lost 5 bases, J lost 4 bases, and 11 bases lay in between. The CDR3 covers 13 residues. This chain's CDR3 is CASSNTVGTEAFF. CDR3 sequence (DNA): TGTGCCAGCAGTAATACCGTGGGCACTGAAGCTTTCTTT.

This chain uses TRBV12-3 or TRBV12-4 with TRBJ2-7; 9 bases map to TRBD2. J lost 2 bases, V lost 6 bases, and 2 bases had no gene match. The CDR3 sequence is 13 residues long. In nucleotides, the CDR3 is TGTGCCAGCAGGGTAGCGGGAGCCTACGAGCAGTACTTC. This gives the protein CASRVAGAYEQYF.

This clonotype was detected ten times or more. This sequence joins TRBV12-3 or TRBV12-4 and TRBJ2-5; D is perhaps TRBD1 or TRBD2 (6 bases each). CDR3 size: 16 residues. Trimming left V 5 bases short and J 4 bases short, with 20 bases between. CDR3 nucleotides: TGTGCCAGCAGTAAAGGACAGCTCATGGGAGGAGAGACCCAGTACTTC. As protein: CASSKGQLMGGETQYF.

Only a few counts were recorded for this clonotype. V and J are TRBV13 and TRBJ2-5; D might be TRBD1 (6 bases). This CDR3 region has 15 residues. Trimming shortened V by 5 bases and J by 2 bases, and 15 bases separated the two germline ends. The V gene's germline CDR1 is PRHDT and CDR2 FYEKMQ (reference sequence). The CDR3 sequence: CASSPPWTAQETQYF. CDR3 in DNA: TGTGCCAGCAGCCCCCCCTGGACAGCTCAAGAGACCCAGTACTTC. The full variable domain, rest sourced from reference TRBV13 and TRBJ2-5, is AAGVIQSPRHLIKEKRETATLKCYPIPRHDTVYWYQQGPGQDPQFLISFYEKMQSDKGSIPDRFSAQQFSDYHSELNMSSLELGDSALYFCASSPPWTAQETQYFGPGTRLLVL.

The V gene is TRBV6-2 or TRBV6-3, the J gene TRBJ2-6; D not certain. The CDR3 extends over 16 amino acids. CDR1 and CDR2 from the germline V gene are MNHEY and SVGEGT. Trimming removed 0 bases at V and 0 bases at J, with 6 bases between. The CDR3 spells CASSYSGFSGANVLTF. DNA for the CDR3: TGTGCCAGCAGTTACTCCGGCTTCTCTGGGGCCAACGTCCTGACTTTC.

Ten or more counts support this clonotype. The chain uses TRBV7-8 and TRBJ1-2; possible D gene TRBD1, 5 bases. Trimming removed 4 bases at V and 8 bases at J, with 14 bases between. This CDR3 comprises 13 residues. Germline CDR1 SGHVS, CDR2 FQNEAQ. The CDR3 coding sequence is TGTGCCAGCAGCTCTCCCAGGGAACCCGGCTACACCTTC. This translates into CASSSPREPGYTF. The variable domain in full, with the rest retrieved from reference TRBV7-8 and TRBJ1-2, is GAGVSQSPRYKVAKRGQDVALRCDPISGHVSLFWYQQALGQGPEFLTYFQNEAQLDKSGLPSDRFFAERPEGSVSTLKIQRTQQEDSAVYLCASSSPREPGYTFGSGTRLTVV.

The genes are TRBV29-1 and TRBJ2-2; D might be TRBD1 (6 bases). Germline CDR1 is SQVTM and CDR2 is ANQGSEA. The CDR3 is 13 amino acids. Trimming took off 4 bases at V and 1 base at J, with 7 bases between the two ends. For the CDR3, the DNA is TGCAGCGTTGGACAGGTGAACACCGGGGAGCTGTTTTTT. Translation: CSVGQVNTGELFF.

This chain joins TRBV19 and TRBJ1-5, with 9 bases matching TRBD1. The CDR3 sequence is 20 residues long. The V segment lost 3 bases and the J segment 2 bases; nucleotides outside the gene matches: 17. Germline V gives CDR1 LNHDA, CDR2 SQIVND (reference sequence). CDR3 sequence reads: CASSIGTGIRMVYGNQPQHF. For the CDR3, the DNA is TGTGCCAGTAGTATCGGGACAGGGATAAGAATGGTATATGGCAATCAGCCCCAGCATTTT.

The chain combines TRBV5-1 with TRBJ1-1; the match to TRBD1 covers 8 bases. The CDR3 extends over 14 amino acids. V shed 5 bases, J shed 4 bases, and the junction held 7 bases outside the gene matches. The germline V gene encodes CDR1 SGHRS and CDR2 YFSETQ. CDR3 residues: CASSFIDRGTEAFF. The CDR3 nucleotides read TGCGCCAGCAGTTTTATTGACAGGGGCACTGAAGCTTTCTTT.

This clonotype has a handful of counts. The chain has TRBV2 and TRBJ2-7; weak D call: TRBD2 (5 bases). V was pared by 2 bases and J by 5 bases, with 19 bases between. The germline V gene encodes CDR1 SNHLY and CDR2 FYNNEI. CDR3 size: 16 residues. Here the CDR3 reads CASSERRSSIAHEQYF. Here the CDR3 DNA reads TGTGCCAGCAGTGAACGGAGGTCTAGCATAGCCCACGAGCAGTACTTC.

Many counts were recorded for this clonotype. CDR3 DNA sequence: TGTGCCAGCAGTTCGTCACTAGCGTCGAGCTCCTACAATGAGCAGTTCTTC. It codes for CASSSSLASSSYNEQFF. The chain combines TRBV28 with TRBJ2-1, with 7 bases lining up with TRBD2. This CDR3 comprises 17 residues. J gave up 0 bases and V 4 bases, and 9 bases lay outside the gene matches. CDR1 MDHEN and CDR2 SYDVKM come from the germline V gene.

There are a few counts of this clonotype. The rearrangement links TRBV27 to TRBJ2-1, with TRBD2 as a possible D gene (6 bases). V was clipped by 3 bases and J by 5 bases, with 14 bases between them. Germline CDR1 MNHEY, CDR2 SMNVEV (reference sequence). There are 15 residues in the CDR3. The CDR3: CASSLRLATNNEQFF. CDR3 sequence (DNA): TGTGCCAGCAGTTTGAGGCTAGCGACAAACAATGAGCAGTTCTTC.

This clonotype occurred a few times. The genes are TRBV4-3 and TRBJ1-3, with 9 nucleotides matching TRBD1. Germline CDR1 and CDR2: LGHNA and YSLEER. J lost 4 bases, V lost 5 bases, and 6 bases had no gene match. CDR3 length: 15 residues. CDR3 sequence: CASSSGTGTGNTIYF. The CDR3 region has the DNA TGCGCCAGCAGCTCCGGGACAGGGACCGGAAACACCATATATTTT.

This clonotype was found a few times. J is TRBJ2-1 and V is TRBV24-1; either TRBD1 or TRBD2 may supply D (5 bases each). The germline V gene has CDR1 KGHDR and CDR2 SFDVKD. V was shortened by 7 bases and J by 4 bases, with 19 bases between the two germline ends. This CDR3 is built from 16 residues. CDR3 sequence (DNA): TGTGCCACCAGGGCTCTCCGGGACGGACCTTACAATGAGCAGTTCTTC. Its protein is CATRALRDGPYNEQFF.

V gene TRBV29-1 combines with J gene TRBJ2-5; 7 nucleotides agree with TRBD2. Germline V gene sequence: CDR1 SQVTM, CDR2 ANQGSEA. The CDR3 extends over 11 amino acids. With V trimmed by 7 bases and J by 5 bases, 4 bases remained unmatched. The CDR3 DNA is TGCAGCGGAGTCGGGGGGGAGACCCAGTACTTC. The encoded protein is CSGVGGETQYF.

This clonotype was detected only a few times. The rearrangement joins TRBV9 to TRBJ2-7, with D perhaps being TRBD1 or TRBD2 (8 bases each). Germline V gene data show CDR1 as SGDLS and CDR2 as YYNGEE. There are 17 residues in the CDR3. V was clipped by 2 bases and J by 4 bases, with 22 bases between them. This CDR3 is CASSVLAGPDRGYEQYF. CDR3 coding DNA: TGTGCCAGCAGCGTGCTAGCGGGCCCCGACAGGGGTTACGAGCAGTACTTC.

This clonotype was detected only a few times. V gene TRBV28 combines with J gene TRBJ2-1, with TRBD1 as a possible D gene (5 bases). V was shortened by 5 bases and J by 10 bases, with 9 bases between the two germline ends. The CDR3 has 11 amino acids. Germline assignment: CDR1 MDHEN and CDR2 SYDVKM. CDR3 DNA: TGTGCCAGCAGTCCCCGACAGGAGCAGTTCTTC. Its translation is CASSPRQEQFF.

This clonotype was seen many times. This chain links TRBV5-1 with TRBJ2-3; D is unclear. The V end was cut by 0 bases, the J end by 1 base, with 6 bases between. The CDR3 has 14 residues. The germline V gene has CDR1 SGHRS and CDR2 YFSETQ. CDR3 sequence (DNA): TGCGCCAGCAGCTTGGGCTGGGGCACAGATACGCAGTATTTT. It encodes CASSLGWGTDTQYF.

This rearrangement joins TRBV7-9 to TRBJ2-3; D call uncertain. Germline CDR1 reads SEHNR; CDR2 reads FQNEAQ (reference sequence). V lost 0 bases and J lost 0, with 13 bases in between. The CDR3 has 17 amino acids. The CDR3 coding sequence is TGTGCCAGCAGCTTAGCTATGTCAGTTTCTAGCACAGATACGCAGTATTTT. It codes for CASSLAMSVSSTDTQYF.

This clonotype was seen more than once but under ten times. This CDR3 reads CASSLARLHGQRVRNTEAFF. The CDR3 region has the DNA TGTGCCAGCAGCTTAGCCCGACTTCACGGACAGAGGGTACGAAACACTGAAGCTTTCTTT. The chain has TRBV7-9 and TRBJ1-1; TRBD1 is a possible D gene (6 bases). V was trimmed by 0 bases and J by 2 bases, leaving 25 bases between them. Germline loops: CDR1 SEHNR, CDR2 FQNEAQ (reference sequence). This CDR3 comprises 20 residues.

This clonotype has a count of ten or more. V and J are TRBV20-1 and TRBJ2-1; D remains ambiguous. V was pared by 4 bases and J by 4 bases, with 11 bases between. This CDR3 is built from 13 residues. Germline V gene data show CDR1 as DFQATT and CDR2 as SNEGSKA (reference sequence). The DNA for the CDR3 is TGCAGTGCTACCCGACCGGTGTACAATGAGCAGTTCTTC. Amino acids: CSATRPVYNEQFF.

There are many counts of this clonotype. The genes are TRBV7-2 and TRBJ2-2; no clear D. The CDR3 runs 14 residues. V was cut by 3 bases and J by 1 base, with 6 bases left in between. CDR1 and CDR2 from the germline V gene are SGHTA and FQGNSA. DNA for the CDR3: TGTGCCAGCAGCTTCCGACGGAACACCGGGGAGCTGTTTTTT. Translating it yields CASSFRRNTGELFF.